One and the same sample provided the 28 T cell receptor beta chains below, sequenced in a study of T cell repertoires in cytomegalovirus infection. TCRdb used MiXCR to reprocess the reads, holding one entry per CDR3 protein. The repertoire holds roughly 760,000 distinct CDR3 sequences, approximately 40% seen once, with under 3.5% in the top ten. What was sequenced was PBMCs. These receptors were obtained from a human donor in good health (CMV status not recorded). Some clones in this sample may be carry-over from other donors' samples.

This clonotype was seen only once. The chain couples TRBV5-6 to TRBJ1-2; D perhaps matches TRBD1 (6 bases). This CDR3 has 14 residues. CDR1 and CDR2 from the germline V gene are SGHDT and YYEEEE. V was pared by 1 base and J by 2 bases, with 9 bases between. The CDR3 loop is CASSLSTGNYGYTF. CDR3 DNA: TGTGCCAGCAGCTTGAGTACAGGGAACTATGGCTACACCTTC. The entire variable domain, with the rest obtained from reference TRBV5-6 and TRBJ1-2, is as follows: DAGVTQSPTHLIKTRGQQVTLRCSPKSGHDTVSWYQQALGQGPQFIFQYYEEEERQRGNFPDRFSGHQFPNYSSELNVNALLLGDSALYLCASSLSTGNYGYTFGSGTRLTVV.

A few counts support this clonotype. The rearrangement uses TRBV28 and TRBJ1-2; the D is unclear. CDR1 and CDR2 from the germline V gene are MDHEN and SYDVKM. This CDR3 region has 15 residues. V lost 3 bases to trimming and J lost 4 bases, with 15 bases between them. The DNA for the CDR3 is TGTGCCAGCAGTTTGTACGGGCCCAATAGCTATGGCTACACCTTC. It specifies CASSLYGPNSYGYTF.

The chain is built from TRBV7-2 and TRBJ1-2; D might be TRBD1 (5 bases). Trimming took 4 bases from V and 4 from J, leaving 13 bases between them. Germline CDR1 SGHTA, CDR2 FQGNSA. This CDR3 contains 14 residues. For the CDR3, the DNA is TGTGCCAGCAGCTGGTCGTCCAGGGCCTATGGCTACACCTTC. Protein product: CASSWSSRAYGYTF.

This clonotype was detected a few times. V gene TRBV28 combines with J gene TRBJ2-7; 7 nucleotides match TRBD2. J gave up 10 bases and V 6 bases, and 9 bases lay outside the gene matches. CDR3 length: 12 residues. CDR1 is MDHEN and CDR2 is SYDVKM in the germline V gene. The CDR3 DNA follows: TGTGCCAGCAGAGAACTGCCGGGACTACAGTACTTC. Protein product: CASRELPGLQYF.

V is TRBV27 and J is TRBJ2-4; D unresolved. V lost 4 bases, J lost 1 base, and 23 bases lay in between. The CDR3 is 19 amino acids. CDR1 and CDR2 from the germline V gene are MNHEY and SMNVEV (reference sequence). The CDR3 region is CASSSSKPEVLYAKNIQYF. The DNA of the CDR3 is TGTGCCAGCAGTTCCTCTAAACCCGAGGTGCTATACGCCAAAAACATTCAGTACTTC.

The chain combines TRBV4-2 with TRBJ2-3; D ambiguous. The germline V gene encodes CDR1 LGHNA and CDR2 YNFKEQ. This CDR3 has 14 amino acids. The V gene lost 0 bases and the J gene lost 4 bases, with 8 bases spanning the gap. CDR3 sequence (DNA): TGTGCCAGCAGCCAAGATTGGAACGCAGATACGCAGTATTTT. Its protein is CASSQDWNADTQYF.

This clonotype was counted a few times. The rearrangement uses TRBV6-6 and TRBJ1-5; no firm D call. Trimming took off 6 bases at V and 0 bases at J, with 12 bases between the two ends. The CDR3 covers 15 residues. The germline gives CDR1 MNHNY, CDR2 SVGAGI (reference sequence). The CDR3 protein is CASRPQKNSNQPQHF. The CDR3 nucleotides read TGTGCCAGCAGGCCACAAAAAAATAGCAATCAGCCCCAGCATTTT.

V gene TRBV28 combines with J gene TRBJ2-7; no clear D. This CDR3 region has 12 residues. V was cut by 9 bases and J by 0 bases, with 9 bases left in between. Germline V gives CDR1 MDHEN, CDR2 SYDVKM. The CDR3 here is CASGVSSYEQYF. The CDR3 DNA reads TGTGCCAGTGGGGTTAGCTCCTACGAGCAGTACTTC.

This clonotype occurred a few times. The rearrangement joins TRBV28 to TRBJ1-5; D is unresolved. V dropped 2 bases and J dropped 7 bases, with 9 bases sitting between them. This CDR3 is built from 13 residues. CDR1 and CDR2 from the germline V gene are MDHEN and SYDVKM. The chain's CDR3 is CASSLRGRQPQHF. For the CDR3, the DNA is TGTGCCAGCAGTTTACGGGGTCGGCAGCCCCAGCATTTT.

The V and J genes are TRBV11-3 and TRBJ2-2; a possible D gene is TRBD2 (6 bases). Germline CDR1 and CDR2: SGHNT and YENEEA. V lost 5 bases and J 0 bases, leaving 13 bases between the germline ends. The CDR3 is 16 residues long. The CDR3 DNA reads as TGTGCCAGCAGCGAGATAGGAGGGGCGAACACCGGGGAGCTGTTTTTT. This codes for CASSEIGGANTGELFF. The full variable domain, rest sourced from reference TRBV11-3 and TRBJ2-2, is EAGVVQSPRYKIIEKKQPVAFWCNPISGHNTLYWYLQNLGQGPELLIRYENEEAVDDSQLPKDRFSAERLKGVDSTLKIQPAELGDSAVYLCASSEIGGANTGELFFGEGSRLTVL.

V and J are TRBV10-3 and TRBJ2-5; 7 bases align to TRBD1. There are 16 residues in the CDR3. The germline gives CDR1 ENHRY, CDR2 SYGVKD. The junction had 15 bases not matched to a gene; V was cut back by 4 bases and J by 7 bases. CDR3 coding DNA: TGTGCCATCAGTGCGCCGAACATACAGGGGCCGGGGACCCAGTACTTC. Protein product: CAISAPNIQGPGTQYF.

This clonotype was counted between two and nine times. This chain joins TRBV19 and TRBJ1-5; possible D gene TRBD1, 5 bases. V lost 9 bases and J 7 bases, leaving 16 bases between the germline ends. This CDR3 has 13 amino acids. Germline V lookup: CDR1 LNHDA, CDR2 SQIVND (reference sequence). This chain's CDR3 is CASFGTRGQPQHF. CDR3 DNA: TGTGCCAGCTTCGGGACTCGGGGGCAGCCCCAGCATTTT. Drawing the rest from reference TRBV19 and TRBJ1-5, the complete variable domain is DGGITQSPKYLFRKEGQNVTLSCEQNLNHDAMYWYRQDPGQGLRLIYYSQIVNDFQKGDIAEGYSVSREKKESFPLTVTSAQKNPTAFYLCASFGTRGQPQHFGDGTRLSIL.

The chain carries TRBV28 and TRBJ2-7, with D possibly being TRBD1 (5 bases). CDR3 length: 16 amino acids. Germline CDR1 reads MDHEN; CDR2 reads SYDVKM. V was pared by 3 bases and J by 1 base, with 16 bases between. The CDR3 sequence is CASSLGPATPSYEQYF. The DNA for the CDR3 is TGTGCCAGCAGTTTGGGGCCTGCGACACCTTCCTACGAGCAGTACTTC.

This clonotype was detected many times. CDR3 sequence: CASSPTGTVYEQYF. The CDR3 bases are TGTGCCAGCAGCCCGACCGGGACAGTTTACGAGCAGTACTTC. The chain links TRBV7-2 to TRBJ2-7, with 7 bases matching TRBD1. This CDR3 is built from 14 residues. Germline V gene data show CDR1 as SGHTA and CDR2 as FQGNSA. V was pared by 5 bases and J by 4 bases, with 8 bases of the junction left unmatched.

The chain employs TRBV20-1 and TRBJ1-5; tentatively, D is TRBD1 (6 bases). This CDR3 spans 12 amino acids. The germline V gene has CDR1 DFQATT and CDR2 SNEGSKA (reference sequence). Trimming cost V 3 bases and J 6 bases, with 9 bases left between them. The CDR3 is CSARPGAQPQHF. CDR3 nucleotides: TGCAGTGCTAGGCCAGGGGCTCAGCCCCAGCATTTT.

Remarks on this clonotype: This may arise from a read error, as a much more abundant clone is one base away. The genes are TRBV7-6 and TRBJ1-5; 9 nucleotides agree with TRBD1. TRBJ2-3 explains the end of the DNA better; the J call may be wrong. The V gene's germline CDR1 is SGHVS and CDR2 FNYEAQ. The CDR3 has 16 amino acids. CDR3 sequence reads: CASSLLSGTGHQPQYF. CDR3 bases: TGTGCTAGCAGCTTGTTATCCGGGACAGGGCATCAGCCCCAGTATTTT.

This chain uses TRBV9 with TRBJ2-7, with D possibly matching TRBD2 (6 bases). Germline V CDR1 and CDR2: SGDLS, YYNGEE. The CDR3 length is 14 residues. V lost 3 bases and J lost 1, with 11 bases in between. The CDR3 spells CASSADGGSYEQYF. CDR3 DNA: TGTGCCAGCAGCGCAGACGGGGGATCCTACGAGCAGTACTTC. The full variable domain, completed using reference TRBV9 and TRBJ2-7, is DSGVTQTPKHLITATGQRVTLRCSPRSGDLSVYWYQQSLDQGLQFLIQYYNGEERAKGNILERFSAQQFPDLHSELNLSSLELGDSALYFCASSADGGSYEQYFGPGTRLTVT.

V gene TRBV19 combines with J gene TRBJ2-7, with TRBD1 as a possible D gene (5 bases). V lost 8 bases and J lost 3, with 8 bases in between. CDR3 length: 11 amino acids. CDR1 is LNHDA, CDR2 SQIVND, per germline (reference sequence). The CDR3 DNA reads as TGTGCCAGTCAGGGATACTACGAGCAGTACTTC. The encoded protein is CASQGYYEQYF.

This clonotype was seen only a few times. The chain recombines TRBV29-1 with TRBJ2-7; TRBD2 aligns across 8 bases. Looked up from germline, CDR1 is SQVTM and CDR2 is ANQGSEA. The CDR3 spans 12 residues. The CDR3 protein is CDSTSAPYEQYF. CDR3 coding DNA: TGCGATTCGACTAGCGCTCCCTACGAGCAGTACTTC.

The chain couples TRBV19 to TRBJ2-2, with D perhaps matching TRBD1 (6 bases). V shed 4 bases and J shed 6 bases, with 9 bases lying between them. The CDR3 contains 13 residues. Germline V gives CDR1 LNHDA, CDR2 SQIVND (reference sequence). The CDR3 DNA reads TGTGCCAGTAGTACAGGGGTGCCCGGGGAGCTGTTTTTT. As protein: CASSTGVPGELFF.

This clonotype turned up a few times. In DNA, the CDR3 is TGTGCCAGCAGCTTCTTCGGCGGTAGATTAAGCTCTGGGGCCAACGTCCTGACTTTC. As protein: CASSFFGGRLSSGANVLTF. This chain connects TRBV11-2 to TRBJ2-6; D gene unclear. Germline V gene data show CDR1 as SGHAT and CDR2 as FQNNGV. Trimming cost V 3 bases and J 0 bases, with 18 bases left between them. CDR3 length: 19 amino acids.

The chain is built from TRBV6-5 and TRBJ2-7; possible D gene TRBD1, 6 bases. The CDR3 loop spans 13 amino acids. Germline lookup yields CDR1 MNHEY and CDR2 SVGAGI. The V gene lost 7 bases and the J gene lost 5 bases, with 15 bases spanning the gap. The CDR3 region is CASTNLRGNEQYF. The CDR3 coding sequence is TGTGCCAGCACCAATCTCAGGGGTAACGAGCAGTACTTC.

This clonotype appeared a single time. The chain links TRBV12-3 or TRBV12-4 to TRBJ1-6; D is uncertain. The CDR3 has 13 residues. V shed 6 bases and J shed 8 bases, with 11 bases lying between them. The CDR3 sequence is CASSYVDDSPLHF. CDR3 DNA: TGTGCCAGCAGCTACGTTGATGATTCACCCCTCCACTTT.

This clonotype has just a few counts. The chain has TRBV6-5 and TRBJ2-5, with 7 nucleotides matching TRBD2. The ends lost 2 bases at V and 4 bases at J; junction bases unmatched: 7. Germline V gene sequence: CDR1 MNHEY, CDR2 SVGAGI. There are 15 residues in the CDR3. CDR3 coding DNA: TGTGCCAGCAGTTACGTATCGGGCGGGGGAGAGACCCAGTACTTC. Translating gives CASSYVSGGGETQYF.

J is TRBJ1-2 and V is TRBV18, with D perhaps matching TRBD1 (5 bases). This CDR3 contains 17 residues. V lost 7 bases to trimming and J lost 5 bases, with 26 bases between them. CDR1 is KGHSH, CDR2 LQKENI, per germline. CDR3 region: CASYGSVGGFDGYGYTF. CDR3 DNA: TGTGCCAGCTACGGCTCGGTGGGGGGATTCGACGGTTATGGCTACACCTTC.

This clonotype was picked up a small number of times. The chain joins TRBV10-2 to TRBJ1-5; D is unclear. This CDR3 is built from 14 residues. The V and J ends lost 0 bases and 10 bases respectively, with 13 bases between them. Germline V lookup: CDR1 WSHSY, CDR2 SAAADI. CDR3 protein: CASSESKVKGPQHF. Here the CDR3 DNA reads TGCGCCAGCAGTGAGTCGAAGGTGAAGGGTCCCCAGCATTTT.

This clonotype was seen at least ten times. The chain uses TRBV7-2 and TRBJ1-1; tentative D call: TRBD1 (5 bases). This CDR3 spans 13 amino acids. Trimming took 1 base from V and 7 from J, leaving 10 bases between them. The germline V gene has CDR1 SGHTA and CDR2 FQGNSA. The CDR3 loop is CASSLDGRVEAFF. The CDR3 nucleotides read TGTGCCAGCAGCTTAGACGGCAGGGTTGAAGCTTTCTTT. Full variable domain (missing parts from reference TRBV7-2 and TRBJ1-1): GAGVSQSPSNKVTEKGKDVELRCDPISGHTALYWYRQSLGQGLEFLIYFQGNSAPDKSGLPSDRFSAERTGGSVSTLTIQRTQQEDSAVYLCASSLDGRVEAFFGQGTRLTVV.

The chain has TRBV27 and TRBJ1-2; D not resolved. The V gene's germline CDR1 is MNHEY and CDR2 SMNVEV (reference sequence). Trimming removed 8 bases at V and 3 bases at J, with 13 bases between. This CDR3 is 13 amino acids long. CDR3 protein: CASGPGAYYGYTF. The CDR3 DNA sequence: TGTGCCAGCGGTCCAGGTGCCTACTATGGCTACACCTTC.